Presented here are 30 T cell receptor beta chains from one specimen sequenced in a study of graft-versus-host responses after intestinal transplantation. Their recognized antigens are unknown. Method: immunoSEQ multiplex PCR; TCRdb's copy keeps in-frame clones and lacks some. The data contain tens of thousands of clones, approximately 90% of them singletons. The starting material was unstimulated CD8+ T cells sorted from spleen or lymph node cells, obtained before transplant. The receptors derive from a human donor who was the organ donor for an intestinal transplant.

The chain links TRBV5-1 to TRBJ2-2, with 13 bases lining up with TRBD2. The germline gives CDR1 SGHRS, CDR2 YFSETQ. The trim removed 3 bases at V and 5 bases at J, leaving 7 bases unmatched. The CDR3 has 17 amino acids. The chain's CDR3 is CASSYLPTSGGTGELFF. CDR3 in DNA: TGCGCCAGCAGCTATCTCCCGACTAGCGGGGGGACCGGGGAGCTGTTTTTT.

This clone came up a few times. The CDR3 nucleotides read TGTGCCAGCAGTTACTCGGCCGACTACGAGCAGTACTTC. It specifies CASSYSADYEQYF. The gene calls are TRBV6-8 and TRBJ2-7; unclear D gene. Germline CDR1 is MNHGY and CDR2 is SAAAGT. V was shortened by 0 bases and J by 3 bases, with 6 bases between the two germline ends. CDR3 size: 13 residues.

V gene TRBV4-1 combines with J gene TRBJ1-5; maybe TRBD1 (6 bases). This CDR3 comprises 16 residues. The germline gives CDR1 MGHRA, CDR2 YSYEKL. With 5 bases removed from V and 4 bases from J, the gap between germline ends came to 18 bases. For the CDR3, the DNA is TGCGCCAGCAGCGGGCGGGACACCTCAACTAATCAGCCCCAGCATTTT. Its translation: CASSGRDTSTNQPQHF.

This CDR3 is CASSTTYRGVNTEAFF. CDR3 nucleotide sequence: TGTGCCAGCAGCACTACTTACCGGGGGGTGAACACTGAAGCTTTCTTT. This rearrangement joins TRBV5-4 to TRBJ1-1, with TRBD1 as a possible D gene (5 bases). The CDR3 spans 16 residues. Germline CDR1 reads SGHNT; CDR2 reads YYREEE (reference sequence). With 4 bases removed from V and 0 bases from J, the gap between germline ends came to 16 bases. Variable domain in full (rest from reference TRBV5-4 and TRBJ1-1): ETGVTQSPTHLIKTRGQQVTLRCSSQSGHNTVSWYQQALGQGPQFIFQYYREEENGRGNFPPRFSGLQFPNYSSELNVNALELDDSALYLCASSTTYRGVNTEAFFGQGTRLTVV.

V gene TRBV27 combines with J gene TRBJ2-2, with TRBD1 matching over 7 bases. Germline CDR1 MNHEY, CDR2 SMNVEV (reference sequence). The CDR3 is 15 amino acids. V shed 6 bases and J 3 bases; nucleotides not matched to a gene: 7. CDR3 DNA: TGTGCCAGCAGCCTTAGGGACAGAGACACCGGGGAGCTGTTTTTT. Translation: CASSLRDRDTGELFF.

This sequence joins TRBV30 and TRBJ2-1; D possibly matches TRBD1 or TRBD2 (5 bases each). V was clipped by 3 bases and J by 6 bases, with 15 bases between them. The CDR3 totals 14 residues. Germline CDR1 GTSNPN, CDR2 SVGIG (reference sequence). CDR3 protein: CAWRPGPSVNEQFF. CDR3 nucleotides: TGTGCCTGGAGACCGGGACCCTCGGTCAATGAGCAGTTCTTC.

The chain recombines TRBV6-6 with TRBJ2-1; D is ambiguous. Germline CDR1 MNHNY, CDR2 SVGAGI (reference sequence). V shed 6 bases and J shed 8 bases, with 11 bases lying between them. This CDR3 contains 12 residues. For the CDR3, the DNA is TGTGCCAGCAGCTACACGTGGGATGAGCAGTTCTTC. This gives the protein CASSYTWDEQFF.

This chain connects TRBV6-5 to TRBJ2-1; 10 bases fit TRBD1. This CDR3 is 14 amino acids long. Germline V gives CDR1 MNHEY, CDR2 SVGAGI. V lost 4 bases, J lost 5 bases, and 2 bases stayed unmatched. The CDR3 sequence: CASSLGQGNNEQFF. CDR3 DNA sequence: TGTGCCAGCAGTTTGGGACAGGGGAACAATGAGCAGTTCTTC.

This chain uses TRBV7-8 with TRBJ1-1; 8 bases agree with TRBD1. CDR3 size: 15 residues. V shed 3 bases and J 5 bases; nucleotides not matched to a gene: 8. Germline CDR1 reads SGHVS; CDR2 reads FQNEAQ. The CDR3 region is CASSFSYRGETEAFF. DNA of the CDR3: TGTGCCAGCAGCTTTTCTTACAGGGGGGAGACTGAAGCTTTCTTT.

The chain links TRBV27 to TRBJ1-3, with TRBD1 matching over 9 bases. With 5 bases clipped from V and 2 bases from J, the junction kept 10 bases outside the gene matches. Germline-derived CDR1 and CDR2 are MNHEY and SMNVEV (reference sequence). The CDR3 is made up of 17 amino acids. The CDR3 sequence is CASSPGQGAVPGNTIYF. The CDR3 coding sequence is TGTGCCAGCAGTCCGGGACAGGGAGCGGTACCTGGAAACACCATATATTTT.

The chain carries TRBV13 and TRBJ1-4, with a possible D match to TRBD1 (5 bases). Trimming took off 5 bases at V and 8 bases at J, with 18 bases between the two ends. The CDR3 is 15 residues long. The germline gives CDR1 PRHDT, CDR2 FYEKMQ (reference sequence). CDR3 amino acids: CASSPAWQGGEKLFF. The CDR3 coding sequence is TGTGCCAGCAGCCCCGCGTGGCAGGGAGGGGAAAAACTGTTTTTT. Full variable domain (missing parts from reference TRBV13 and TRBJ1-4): AAGVIQSPRHLIKEKRETATLKCYPIPRHDTVYWYQQGPGQDPQFLISFYEKMQSDKGSIPDRFSAQQFSDYHSELNMSSLELGDSALYFCASSPAWQGGEKLFFGSGTQLSVL.

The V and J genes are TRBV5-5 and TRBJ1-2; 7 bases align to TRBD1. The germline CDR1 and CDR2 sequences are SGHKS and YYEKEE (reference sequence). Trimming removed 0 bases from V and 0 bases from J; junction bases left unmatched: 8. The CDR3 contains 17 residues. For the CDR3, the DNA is TGTGCCAGCAGCTTGGGGGACAGACCTTATCCTAACTATGGCTACACCTTC. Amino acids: CASSLGDRPYPNYGYTF.

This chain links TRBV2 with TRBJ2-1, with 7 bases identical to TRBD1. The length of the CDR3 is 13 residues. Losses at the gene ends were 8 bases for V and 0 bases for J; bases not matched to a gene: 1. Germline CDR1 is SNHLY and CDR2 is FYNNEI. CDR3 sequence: CASRDSSYNEQFF. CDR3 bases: TGTGCCAGCCGGGACAGCTCCTACAATGAGCAGTTCTTC.

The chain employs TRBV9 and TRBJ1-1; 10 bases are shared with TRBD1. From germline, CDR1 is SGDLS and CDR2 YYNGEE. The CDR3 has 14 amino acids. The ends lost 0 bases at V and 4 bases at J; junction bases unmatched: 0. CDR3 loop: CASSVGTGGTEAFF. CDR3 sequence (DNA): TGTGCCAGCAGCGTAGGGACAGGGGGCACTGAAGCTTTCTTT.

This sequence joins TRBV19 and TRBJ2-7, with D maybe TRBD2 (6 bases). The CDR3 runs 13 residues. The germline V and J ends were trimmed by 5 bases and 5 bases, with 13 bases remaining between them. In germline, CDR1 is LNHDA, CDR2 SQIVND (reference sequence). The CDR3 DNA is TGTGCCAGTAGTTTGGCGGGGTACGACGAGCAGTACTTC. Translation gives CASSLAGYDEQYF.

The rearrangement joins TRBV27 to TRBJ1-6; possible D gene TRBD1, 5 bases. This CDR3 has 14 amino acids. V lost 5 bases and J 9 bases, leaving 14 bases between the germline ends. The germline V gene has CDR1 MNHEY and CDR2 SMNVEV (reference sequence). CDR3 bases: TGTGCCAGCAGTGTGGGGACTCGGGGTTCACCCCTCCACTTT. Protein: CASSVGTRGSPLHF.

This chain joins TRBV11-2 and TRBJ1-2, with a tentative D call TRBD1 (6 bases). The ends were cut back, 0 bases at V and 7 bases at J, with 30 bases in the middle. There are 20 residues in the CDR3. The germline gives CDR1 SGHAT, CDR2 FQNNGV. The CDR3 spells CASSLDDNIKQGEDIIGYTF. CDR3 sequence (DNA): TGTGCCAGCAGCTTAGATGACAATATTAAACAGGGTGAGGATATCATTGGCTACACCTTC.

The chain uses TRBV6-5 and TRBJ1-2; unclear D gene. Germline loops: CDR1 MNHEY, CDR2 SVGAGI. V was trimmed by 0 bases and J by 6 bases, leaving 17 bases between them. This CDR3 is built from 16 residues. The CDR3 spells CASSYSTVRDAHGYTF. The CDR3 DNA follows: TGTGCCAGCAGTTACTCAACGGTTCGCGACGCGCATGGCTACACCTTC.

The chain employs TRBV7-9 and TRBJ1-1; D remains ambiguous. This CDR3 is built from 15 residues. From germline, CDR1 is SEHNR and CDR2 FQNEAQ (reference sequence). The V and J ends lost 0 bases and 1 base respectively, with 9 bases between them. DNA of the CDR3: TGTGCCAGCAGCTTAGCCAGAGGGCGGAACACTGAAGCTTTCTTT. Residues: CASSLARGRNTEAFF.

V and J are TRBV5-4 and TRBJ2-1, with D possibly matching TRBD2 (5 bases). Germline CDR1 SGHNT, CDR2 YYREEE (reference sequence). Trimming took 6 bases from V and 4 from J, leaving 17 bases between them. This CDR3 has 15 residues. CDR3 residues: CASTIRGQFYNEQFF. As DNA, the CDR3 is TGTGCCAGCACCATTCGAGGGCAGTTTTACAATGAGCAGTTCTTC.

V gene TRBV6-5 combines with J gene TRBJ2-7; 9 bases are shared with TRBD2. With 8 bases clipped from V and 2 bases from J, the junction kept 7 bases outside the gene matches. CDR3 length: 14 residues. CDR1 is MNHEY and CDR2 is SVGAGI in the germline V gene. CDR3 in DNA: TGTGCCAGCGCTATAGCGGGGGCCGCCTACGAGCAGTACTTC. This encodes CASAIAGAAYEQYF.

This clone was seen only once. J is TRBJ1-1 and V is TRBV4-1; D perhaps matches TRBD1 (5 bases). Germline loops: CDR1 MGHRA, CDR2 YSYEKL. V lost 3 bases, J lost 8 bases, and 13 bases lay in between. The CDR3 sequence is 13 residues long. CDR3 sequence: CASSQGGLTEAFF. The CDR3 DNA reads TGCGCCAGCAGCCAGGGGGGTTTAACCGAAGCTTTCTTT.

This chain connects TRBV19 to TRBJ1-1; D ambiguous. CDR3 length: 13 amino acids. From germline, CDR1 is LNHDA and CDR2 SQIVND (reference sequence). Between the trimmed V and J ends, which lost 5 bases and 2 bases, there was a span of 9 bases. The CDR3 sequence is CASSHGPNTEAFF. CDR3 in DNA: TGTGCCAGTAGTCACGGACCCAACACTGAAGCTTTCTTT.

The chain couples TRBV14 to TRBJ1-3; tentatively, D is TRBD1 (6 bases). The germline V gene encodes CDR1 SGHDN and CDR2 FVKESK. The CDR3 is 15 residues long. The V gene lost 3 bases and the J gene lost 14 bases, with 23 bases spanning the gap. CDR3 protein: CASSQEPWAGWGLYF. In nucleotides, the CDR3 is TGTGCCAGCAGCCAGGAACCCTGGGCCGGATGGGGGCTATATTTT.

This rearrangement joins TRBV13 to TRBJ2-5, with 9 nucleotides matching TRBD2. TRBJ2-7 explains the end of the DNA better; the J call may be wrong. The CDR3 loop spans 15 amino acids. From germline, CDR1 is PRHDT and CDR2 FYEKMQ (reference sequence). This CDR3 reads CASSPRLAEDYEQYF. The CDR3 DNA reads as TGTGCCAGCAGCCCAAGACTAGCGGAGGACTACGAGCAGTACTTC.

CDR3 residues: CASSRANGVEQYF. The CDR3 region has the DNA TGCGCCAGCAGCCGAGCTAACGGGGTCGAGCAGTACTTC. The V and J genes are TRBV4-1 and TRBJ2-7, with D perhaps TRBD2 (5 bases). Germline CDR1 and CDR2: MGHRA and YSYEKL. V dropped 4 bases and J dropped 6 bases, with 13 bases sitting between them. The CDR3 sequence is 13 residues long.

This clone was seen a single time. The CDR3 coding sequence is TGTGCCAGCGATGGGCAGGGACCAGATACGCAGTATTTT. Its translation is CASDGQGPDTQYF. This chain uses TRBV6-1 with TRBJ2-3; the D gene could be TRBD1 or TRBD2 (5 bases each). The V gene's germline CDR1 is MNHNS and CDR2 SASEGT. This CDR3 spans 13 amino acids. V was cut by 8 bases and J by 4 bases, with 13 bases left in between.

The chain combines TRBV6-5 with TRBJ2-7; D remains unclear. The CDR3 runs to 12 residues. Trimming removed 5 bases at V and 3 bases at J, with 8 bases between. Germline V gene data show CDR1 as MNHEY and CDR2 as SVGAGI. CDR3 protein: CASSPYNYEQYF. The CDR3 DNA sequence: TGTGCCAGCAGTCCCTACAACTACGAGCAGTACTTC.

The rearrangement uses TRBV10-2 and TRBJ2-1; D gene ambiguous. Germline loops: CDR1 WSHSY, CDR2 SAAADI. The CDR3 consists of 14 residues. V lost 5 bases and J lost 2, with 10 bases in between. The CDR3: CASSFGSTYNEQFF. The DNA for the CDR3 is TGCGCCAGCAGTTTCGGATCCACCTACAATGAGCAGTTCTTC.

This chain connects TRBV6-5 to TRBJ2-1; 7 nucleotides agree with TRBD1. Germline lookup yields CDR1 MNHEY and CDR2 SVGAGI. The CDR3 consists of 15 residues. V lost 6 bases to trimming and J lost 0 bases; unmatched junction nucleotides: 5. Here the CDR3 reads CASSTGQSSYNEQFF. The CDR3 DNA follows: TGTGCCAGCAGCACGGGACAGAGCTCCTACAATGAGCAGTTCTTC.